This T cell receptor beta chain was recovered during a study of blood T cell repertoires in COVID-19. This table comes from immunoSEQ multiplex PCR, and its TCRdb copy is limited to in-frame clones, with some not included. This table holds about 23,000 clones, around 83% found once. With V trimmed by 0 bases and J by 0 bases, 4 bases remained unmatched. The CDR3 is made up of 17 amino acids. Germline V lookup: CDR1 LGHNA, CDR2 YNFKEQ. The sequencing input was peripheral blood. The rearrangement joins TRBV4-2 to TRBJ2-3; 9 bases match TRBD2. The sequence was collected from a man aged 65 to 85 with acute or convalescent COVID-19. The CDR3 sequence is CASSQESLAGSTDTQYF. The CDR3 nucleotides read TGTGCCAGCAGCCAAGAAAGTCTAGCGGGAAGCACAGATACGCAGTATTTT.